These 9 T cell receptor beta chains originate from one sample sequenced in a study of T cells in severe cutaneous drug reactions. TCR subtype-specific primers in iRepertoire multiplex PCR prepared libraries for bulk and single-cell sequencing. One entry per CDR3 protein, without DNA, is what TCRdb gives after re-calling the multiplex PCR reads. This listing includes fewer than 11,000 distinct CDR3 sequences. The patients sequenced had a carbamazepine-induced Stevens-Johnson syndrome or toxic epidermal necrolysis reaction. The sequenced material came from cells from a skin blister. The receptors here all came from a human donor with Stevens-Johnson syndrome, a severe cutaneous drug reaction.

CDR3 region: CSVETGSDEQYF. The gene calls are TRBV29-1 and TRBJ2-7. In germline, CDR1 is SQVTM, CDR2 ANQGSEA. This CDR3 has 12 residues.

The CDR3 sequence: CSSGTSGWDEQFF. This chain joins TRBV29-1 and TRBJ2-1; TCRdb lists TRBD2, though no DNA is available to test this call. Germline CDR1 and CDR2: SQVTM and ANQGSEA. This CDR3 has 13 residues.

The genes are TRBV20-1 and TRBJ2-7; TCRdb reports TRBD2, a call that lacks DNA to check it against. CDR1 and CDR2 from the germline V gene are DFQATT and SNEGSKA (reference sequence). This CDR3 is built from 13 residues. This CDR3 is CSVLKSGTYEQYF.

This clonotype is medium-sized by frequency. The chain couples TRBV20-1 to TRBJ2-1; TCRdb lists TRBD1, though no DNA is available to test this call. The CDR3 runs to 13 residues. In germline, CDR1 is DFQATT, CDR2 SNEGSKA (reference sequence). The CDR3 sequence: CSAIGQELNEQFF.

Measured by frequency, this clonotype is medium-sized. J is TRBJ1-5 and V is TRBV20-1. This CDR3 is built from 13 residues. The V gene's germline CDR1 is DFQATT and CDR2 SNEGSKA (reference sequence). The CDR3: CSASVTGNQPQHF.

V is TRBV29-1 and J is TRBJ1-2. Germline V CDR1 and CDR2: SQVTM, ANQGSEA. The CDR3 runs 13 residues. CDR3: CSAAIGGDYGYTF. The full variable domain, its missing parts supplied by reference TRBV29-1 and TRBJ1-2, is SAVISQKPSRDICQRGTSLTIQCQVDSQVTMMFWYRQQPGQSLTLIATANQGSEATYESGFVIDKFPISRPNLTFSTLTVSNMSPEDSSIYLCSAAIGGDYGYTFGSGTRLTVV.

The V and J genes are TRBV20-1 and TRBJ1-5. Germline assignment: CDR1 DFQATT and CDR2 SNEGSKA (reference sequence). CDR3 length: 14 amino acids. CDR3 sequence: CSARVPNSNQPQHF.

V usage is TRBV29-1 and J usage is TRBJ2-5; absent DNA, TCRdb's TRBD2 call cannot be checked. The CDR3 runs 15 residues. CDR1 and CDR2 (germline): SQVTM, ANQGSEA. This CDR3 reads CTAGGGTPAAETQYF.

The chain couples TRBV29-1 to TRBJ1-2; TCRdb designates TRBD1, a call that cannot be tested without DNA. The CDR3 extends over 15 amino acids. Looked up from germline, CDR1 is SQVTM and CDR2 is ANQGSEA. The CDR3 region is CSVPHGFAEDYGYTF.